A single sample is the source of the 17 T cell receptor beta chains below, sequenced in a study of technical replicates of blood from four donors. The protocol was immunoSEQ multiplex PCR, while the TCRdb copy is restricted to in-frame clones and leaves out a portion. The sample yields 80,000 or so clones, just over 95% seen once. The sequenced sample consisted of T cells isolated from PBMCs. The receptors originated from a human donor in good health.

The CDR3 coding sequence is TGTGCCAGCAGACCGCAGACAGGGTCAGATACGCAGTATTTT. This codes for CASRPQTGSDTQYF. This sequence joins TRBV27 and TRBJ2-3; 7 bases agree with TRBD1. The CDR3 contains 14 residues. Germline CDR1 is MNHEY and CDR2 is SMNVEV (reference sequence). V lost 6 bases to trimming and J lost 4 bases; unmatched junction nucleotides: 7.

The chain has TRBV5-4 and TRBJ1-3; no clear D. Germline lookup yields CDR1 SGHNT and CDR2 YYREEE (reference sequence). Trimming left V 3 bases short and J 4 bases short, with 8 bases between. This CDR3 is 13 amino acids long. CDR3 amino acids: CASSSPQGNTIYF. The CDR3 nucleotides are TGTGCCAGCAGCTCCCCACAGGGAAACACCATATATTTT.

This chain connects TRBV5-5 to TRBJ2-7, with 9 bases fitting TRBD1. The CDR3 is 19 residues long. Germline V lookup: CDR1 SGHKS, CDR2 YYEKEE (reference sequence). The V and J ends lost 0 bases and 0 bases, in that order; junction bases with no gene match: 13. The CDR3 DNA sequence: TGTGCCAGCAGCTTGGGGAGGACAGGGGTCATCCTAGGCTCCTACGAGCAGTACTTC. Its translation: CASSLGRTGVILGSYEQYF.

J is TRBJ1-5 and V is TRBV7-9; 9 bases match TRBD1. The CDR3 covers 15 residues. The trim removed 5 bases at V and 4 bases at J, leaving 6 bases unmatched. Germline V gene lookup returns CDR1 SEHNR and CDR2 FQNEAQ (reference sequence). This CDR3 is CASSVGTGRNQPQHF. The CDR3 nucleotides are TGTGCCAGCAGCGTCGGGACAGGGCGAAATCAGCCCCAGCATTTT.

This chain joins TRBV11-3 and TRBJ1-2; no clear D. From germline, CDR1 is SGHNT and CDR2 YENEEA. There are 13 residues in the CDR3. The V end lost 5 bases, the J end lost 3 bases, and 10 bases lay between the germline ends. In DNA form, the CDR3 reads TGTGCCAGCAGCCGCACTAGGGACTATGGCTACACCTTC. This gives the protein CASSRTRDYGYTF.

The chain couples TRBV19 to TRBJ1-3, with D unresolved. Germline V lookup: CDR1 LNHDA, CDR2 SQIVND (reference sequence). This CDR3 spans 13 amino acids. Trimming stripped 5 bases from V and 4 bases from J, with 9 bases between. Here the CDR3 reads CASSFPEGNTIYF. CDR3 coding DNA: TGTGCCAGTAGTTTTCCGGAGGGAAACACCATATATTTT.

This chain uses TRBV5-1 with TRBJ1-2; D possibly corresponds to TRBD1 (5 bases). The germline V gene encodes CDR1 SGHRS and CDR2 YFSETQ. The CDR3 length is 15 residues. The ends were cut back, 1 base at V and 8 bases at J, with 18 bases in the middle. The CDR3 loop is CASSLNSLSGYGYTF. Here the CDR3 DNA reads TGCGCCAGCAGCTTGAATAGTTTGTCAGGGTACGGCTACACCTTC. The whole variable domain, remainder taken from reference TRBV5-1 and TRBJ1-2, is KAGVTQTPRYLIKTRGQQVTLSCSPISGHRSVSWYQQTPGQGLQFLFEYFSETQRNKGNFPGRFSGRQFSNSRSEMNVSTLELGDSALYLCASSLNSLSGYGYTFGSGTRLTVV.

This clone has a single count. The V and J genes are TRBV5-7 and TRBJ1-6; D unresolved. TRBV5-7 qualifies as an ORF whose function is uncertain. V was cut by 0 bases and J by 8 bases, with 15 bases left in between. The CDR3 consists of 16 residues. The CDR3 loop is CASSLDPSSGDSPLHF. Written as DNA, the CDR3 is TGTGCCAGCAGCTTGGATCCAAGCTCCGGGGATTCACCCCTCCACTTT.

The chain uses TRBV10-3 and TRBJ2-6; D remains ambiguous. V lost 8 bases to trimming and J lost 4 bases, with 12 bases between them. Germline CDR1 is ENHRY and CDR2 is SYGVKD. The length of the CDR3 is 14 residues. The CDR3 DNA follows: TGTGCCATCCTCGACTCTTCGGGGGCCAACGTCCTGACTTTC. This encodes CAILDSSGANVLTF.

The chain joins TRBV19 to TRBJ1-2, with unresolved D. Trimming took 5 bases from V and 8 from J, leaving 9 bases between them. The CDR3 has 11 residues. CDR1 is LNHDA, CDR2 SQIVND, per germline (reference sequence). CDR3 DNA: TGTGCCAGTAGTCTGGGAGGCGGCTACACCTTC. Protein product: CASSLGGGYTF.

The chain combines TRBV28 with TRBJ1-5; D possibly corresponds to TRBD1 (6 bases). The V gene's germline CDR1 is MDHEN and CDR2 SYDVKM. Trimming removed 7 bases from V and 0 bases from J, with 16 bases in between. The CDR3 totals 16 residues. CDR3 nucleotide sequence: TGTGCCAGCAAAGGGGGGGGTCACCCTAGCAATCAGCCCCAGCATTTT. The encoded protein is CASKGGGHPSNQPQHF.

This rearrangement joins TRBV27 to TRBJ2-3; unclear D gene. CDR3 length: 17 residues. V lost 4 bases and J lost 10, with 27 bases in between. From germline, CDR1 is MNHEY and CDR2 SMNVEV (reference sequence). CDR3 DNA: TGTGCCAGCAGTTCCCCAGCGCGACTTACTGGCGGTGCATCGCAGTATTTT. It specifies CASSSPARLTGGASQYF.

The chain uses TRBV9 and TRBJ2-5; the D gene is possibly TRBD2 (5 bases). The CDR3 runs to 15 residues. Trimming took 4 bases from V and 1 from J, leaving 14 bases between them. Germline V lookup: CDR1 SGDLS, CDR2 YYNGEE. This CDR3 is CASSSGLGLQETQYF. The CDR3 region has the DNA TGTGCCAGCAGCTCCGGCTTAGGACTCCAAGAGACCCAGTACTTC.

J is TRBJ1-5 and V is TRBV15; the match to TRBD1 covers 10 bases. Per germline, CDR1 LNHNV and CDR2 YYDKDF (reference sequence). The J segment lost 6 bases and the V segment lost 1 base, leaving 6 bases of the junction unmatched. The CDR3 sequence is 16 residues long. Here the CDR3 reads CATSRGGQGLGQPQHF. CDR3 in DNA: TGTGCCACCAGCAGAGGGGGACAGGGGTTGGGTCAGCCCCAGCATTTT.

The chain carries TRBV4-2 and TRBJ2-7, with TRBD2 as a possible D gene (6 bases). Germline values: CDR1 LGHNA, CDR2 YNFKEQ. V shed 4 bases and J shed 2 bases, with 21 bases lying between them. The length of the CDR3 is 17 residues. CDR3: CASSLGGRAGSPYEQYF. CDR3 DNA sequence: TGTGCCAGCAGCCTCGGGGGAAGGGCGGGATCTCCCTACGAGCAGTACTTC.

The rearrangement links TRBV9 to TRBJ1-1; D is ambiguous. Trimming left V 6 bases short and J 1 base short, with 7 bases between. Germline values: CDR1 SGDLS, CDR2 YYNGEE. The CDR3 runs to 12 residues. CDR3 nucleotides: TGTGCCAGCAAACTCCCGAACACTGAAGCTTTCTTT. Its translation: CASKLPNTEAFF.

The V and J genes are TRBV2 and TRBJ2-1; 9 nucleotides match TRBD2. The CDR3 is 16 residues long. The V and J ends lost 7 bases and 2 bases, in that order; junction bases with no gene match: 9. Per the germline V gene, CDR1 is SNHLY and CDR2 is FYNNEI. The CDR3 protein is CASTAGGAFAYNEQFF. CDR3 sequence (DNA): TGTGCCAGCACCGCGGGAGGGGCCTTCGCCTACAATGAGCAGTTCTTC. Using reference TRBV2 and TRBJ2-1 for the parts outside the CDR3, the full variable domain is EPEVTQTPSHQVTQMGQEVILRCVPISNHLYFYWYRQILGQKVEFLVSFYNNEISEKSEIFDDQFSVERPDGSNFTLKIRSTKLEDSAMYFCASTAGGAFAYNEQFFGPGTRLTVL.